This T cell receptor (beta chain) was sequenced in a study of blood T cell repertoires in COVID-19. Across the study: In each case, the material was cDNA or gDNA derived from T cells, B-cell-depleted T cells, or PBMCs.

Sequencing was performed with immunoSEQ multiplex PCR; in TCRdb, only in-frame clones are kept and a portion is missing. The profile shows 400,000 or so clones, 75% to 90% of them singletons. Trimming shortened V by 0 bases and J by 1 base, and 9 bases separated the two germline ends. Germline assignment: CDR1 LGHDT and CDR2 YNNKEL (reference sequence). The CDR3 is 16 residues long. This chain uses TRBV3-1 (or the pseudogene TRBV3-2) with TRBJ2-2; D remains ambiguous. Source material: PBMCs or T cells enriched from blood (not recorded which). The source of this sequence is a man aged 25-45 years who had recovered from COVID-19. The CDR3 DNA sequence: TGTGCCAGCAGCCAAGATACGCGAGAGAACACCGGGGAGCTGTTTTTT. It codes for CASSQDTRENTGELFF.